Shown below are 22 T cell receptor beta chains from a single sample sequenced in a study of identical twins (dated by TCRdb to about 2016). Libraries came from 5' RACE. The sequencer listed for this sample is Illumina HiSeq 2000. Using fastp trimming at Q25 and MiXCR clonotype assembly, TCRdb reanalyzed the public sequencing data and kept in-frame beta chains. Rows matching on CDR3 protein sequence are summarized as one entry with the most common DNA and genes. Present in this sample are some 500,000 distinct CDR3 sequences, around 20% of which were seen just once. 0.8% to 1% of the sample goes to the ten largest clones. The sample also formed part of further work on T cells expressing NK-cell markers.

The sample consisted of CD4+ T cells sorted from blood. Receptor source: a woman under 30 in good health.

The V call is TRBV10-3, the J call TRBJ2-5; a possible D gene is TRBD2 (6 bases). CDR1 and CDR2 from the germline V gene are ENHRY and SYGVKD. This CDR3 has 15 residues. The germline V and J ends were trimmed by 3 bases and 4 bases, with 15 bases remaining between them. The CDR3 sequence: CAISDYTQGGETQYF. The DNA for the CDR3 is TGTGCCATCAGTGACTACACTCAGGGAGGAGAGACCCAGTACTTC.

The chain combines TRBV10-3 with TRBJ2-5; D is perhaps TRBD2 (6 bases). V gave up 2 bases and J gave up 2 bases, with 9 bases separating them. CDR1 ENHRY and CDR2 SYGVKD come from the germline V gene. The CDR3 totals 14 residues. CDR3 protein: CAISETGLQETQYF. The CDR3 coding sequence is TGTGCCATCAGTGAGACGGGACTTCAAGAGACCCAGTACTTC.

This clonotype was detected ten times or more. This rearrangement joins TRBV19 to TRBJ1-2, with TRBD1 as a possible D gene (6 bases). This CDR3 region has 14 residues. From germline, CDR1 is LNHDA and CDR2 SQIVND (reference sequence). The V gene lost 8 bases and the J gene lost 10 bases, with 23 bases spanning the gap. CDR3 region: CASSTAGTRGFYTF. DNA of the CDR3: TGTGCCAGTTCTACCGCCGGGACAAGGGGATTCTACACCTTC.

Comments on this clonotype: This may be a read error, as it is one base from a much larger clone. The chain has TRBV5-3 and TRBJ1-1; D uncertain. TRBV5-3 counts as an open reading frame of uncertain function. The length of the CDR3 is 11 residues. V was pared by 6 bases and J by 0 bases, with 3 bases between. CDR3 protein: CARTMNTEAFF. The CDR3 DNA sequence: TGTGCCAGAACCATGAACACTGAAGCTTTCTTT.

This clonotype came up a few times. The rearrangement links TRBV6-5 to TRBJ2-4, with D possibly matching TRBD1 (5 bases). Germline lookup yields CDR1 MNHEY and CDR2 SVGAGI. Deletions cut 0 bases from V and 9 bases from J, with 12 bases between. The CDR3 is 14 residues long. The chain's CDR3 is CASSYSGQRAIQYF. The CDR3 DNA sequence: TGTGCCAGCAGTTACTCAGGACAAAGGGCCATTCAGTACTTC.

The rearrangement links TRBV25-1 to TRBJ2-3; D possibly corresponds to TRBD1 (6 bases). V was pared by 3 bases and J by 3 bases, with 10 bases between. From germline, CDR1 is MGHDK and CDR2 SYGVNS. This CDR3 region has 14 residues. The CDR3 region is CASSDPQGTDTQYF. For the CDR3, the DNA is TGTGCCAGCAGTGACCCACAGGGTACAGATACGCAGTATTTT.

There are a few counts of this clonotype. The chain uses TRBV10-3 and TRBJ2-1, with 11 bases matching TRBD2. Germline V CDR1 and CDR2: ENHRY, SYGVKD. V trimming: 3 bases; J trimming: 7 bases; junction bases outside the gene matches: 2. This CDR3 is built from 14 residues. In nucleotides, the CDR3 is TGTGCCATCAGTGACGTAGCGGGAGGGAATGAGCAGTTCTTC. Residues: CAISDVAGGNEQFF.

This chain connects TRBV11-3 to TRBJ2-2; D gene unclear. The germline V gene has CDR1 SGHNT and CDR2 YENEEA. V lost 8 bases and J 6 bases, leaving 19 bases between the germline ends. The CDR3 spans 15 residues. CDR3 protein: CASARRSPGSGELFF. In DNA, the CDR3 is TGTGCCAGCGCCAGGCGATCCCCTGGGTCCGGGGAGCTGTTTTTT.

This clonotype was seen many times. This chain links TRBV6-1 with TRBJ2-2; a weak D match, TRBD2 (7 bases). Germline CDR1 and CDR2: MNHNS and SASEGT. The CDR3 is 15 residues long. V lost 7 bases, J lost 5 bases, and 17 bases lay in between. CDR3 coding DNA: TGTGCCAGCAATATACAGGGAGGGTCGACCGGGGAGCTGTTTTTT. It encodes CASNIQGGSTGELFF.

This clonotype appeared a few times. V usage is TRBV12-3 or TRBV12-4 and J usage is TRBJ1-2, with 7 positions matching TRBD1. V shed 3 bases and J 8 bases; nucleotides not matched to a gene: 12. The CDR3 loop spans 15 amino acids. CDR3 protein: CASSFRGEGAKGYTF. The CDR3, as DNA: TGTGCCAGCAGTTTCCGGGGGGAGGGGGCTAAAGGCTACACCTTC.

Only a few counts were recorded for this clonotype. The chain employs TRBV5-1 and TRBJ1-5, with D perhaps matching TRBD1 (6 bases). From germline, CDR1 is SGHRS and CDR2 YFSETQ. The V and J ends lost 4 bases and 5 bases respectively, with 10 bases between them. The CDR3 spans 13 residues. CDR3 in amino acids: CASSPRGDQPQHF. The CDR3 region has the DNA TGCGCCAGCAGCCCCAGGGGTGATCAGCCCCAGCATTTT.

Only a few counts were recorded for this clonotype. V usage is TRBV20-1 and J usage is TRBJ1-6, with D tentatively TRBD1 (6 bases). Germline assignment: CDR1 DFQATT and CDR2 SNEGSKA (reference sequence). Trimming cost V 4 bases and J 7 bases, with 17 bases left between them. The CDR3 runs to 15 residues. CDR3 in amino acids: CSAMTPGHMNSPLHF. The CDR3 DNA reads as TGCAGTGCTATGACCCCGGGACACATGAATTCACCCCTCCACTTT.

The V call is TRBV11-2, the J call TRBJ2-4; weak D call: TRBD2 (7 bases). The CDR3 contains 18 residues. Per germline, CDR1 SGHAT and CDR2 FQNNGV. V shed 5 bases and J shed 0 bases, with 20 bases lying between them. Here the CDR3 reads CASSDPRGGSLAKNIQYF. CDR3 DNA: TGTGCCAGCAGCGACCCTAGGGGGGGTTCATTAGCCAAAAACATTCAGTACTTC.

The rearrangement joins TRBV15 to TRBJ1-6; D unclear. V was cut by 0 bases and J by 8 bases, with 2 bases left in between. The germline gives CDR1 LNHNV, CDR2 YYDKDF (reference sequence). The CDR3 contains 12 residues. Written as DNA, the CDR3 is TGTGCCACCAGCAGAGATGATTCACCCCTCCACTTT. This encodes CATSRDDSPLHF. Filled out from reference TRBV15 and TRBJ1-6, the complete variable domain reads DAMVIQNPRYQVTQFGKPVTLSCSQTLNHNVMYWYQQKSSQAPKLLFHYYDKDFNNEADTPDNFQSRRPNTSFCFLDIRSPGLGDTAMYLCATSRDDSPLHFGNGTRLTVT.

This clonotype has a count of ten or more. The chain carries TRBV3-1 and TRBJ1-1, with TRBD1 as a possible D gene (6 bases). The CDR3 consists of 14 residues. The germline CDR1 and CDR2 sequences are LGHDT and YNNKEL (reference sequence). Trimming removed 0 bases at V and 1 base at J, with 6 bases between. In DNA form, the CDR3 reads TGTGCCAGCAGCCAAGAGGGACAGAACACTGAAGCTTTCTTT. Encoded protein: CASSQEGQNTEAFF.

The chain combines TRBV9 with TRBJ1-5; no definite D call. The CDR3 contains 16 residues. Germline V CDR1 and CDR2: SGDLS, YYNGEE. V lost 4 bases and J 2 bases, leaving 16 bases between the germline ends. CDR3 in amino acids: CASSPQAVPGNQPQHF. In nucleotides, the CDR3 is TGTGCCAGCAGCCCTCAAGCAGTTCCAGGCAATCAGCCCCAGCATTTT.

This clonotype was counted a few times. This rearrangement joins TRBV29-1 to TRBJ1-4; D call uncertain. Trimming shortened V by 4 bases and J by 5 bases, and 8 bases separated the two germline ends. CDR3 length: 12 amino acids. The germline V gene has CDR1 SQVTM and CDR2 ANQGSEA. This CDR3 is CSVGARNEKLFF. The DNA of the CDR3 is TGCAGCGTTGGTGCACGAAATGAAAAACTGTTTTTT.

This sequence joins TRBV11-2 and TRBJ2-4; D unclear. This CDR3 has 13 amino acids. Per germline, CDR1 SGHAT and CDR2 FQNNGV. V was clipped by 3 bases and J by 8 bases, with 11 bases between them. The CDR3 is CASSLAGVDIQYF. Written as DNA, the CDR3 is TGTGCCAGCAGCTTGGCCGGAGTTGACATTCAGTACTTC. The whole variable domain, remainder taken from reference TRBV11-2 and TRBJ2-4, is EAGVAQSPRYKIIEKRQSVAFWCNPISGHATLYWYQQILGQGPKLLIQFQNNGVVDDSQLPKDRFSAERLKGVDSTLKIQPAKLEDSAVYLCASSLAGVDIQYFGAGTRLSVL.

This clonotype was seen only once. The gene calls are TRBV11-3 and TRBJ2-1; no reliable D call. The CDR3 runs 14 residues. V lost 0 bases to trimming and J lost 6 bases, with 9 bases between them. Germline V gene sequence: CDR1 SGHNT, CDR2 YENEEA. CDR3 in amino acids: CASSLEPRGNEQFF. The CDR3 nucleotides are TGTGCCAGCAGCTTAGAACCTAGAGGCAATGAGCAGTTCTTC.

This clonotype was seen a few times. This chain joins TRBV6-1 and TRBJ2-1; 14 bases agree with TRBD2. V was clipped by 4 bases and J by 8 bases; unmatched bases: 4. CDR1 is MNHNS, CDR2 SASEGT, per germline. The CDR3 totals 15 residues. CDR3 sequence: CASSVTSGRVYEQFF. The CDR3 DNA reads TGTGCCAGCAGTGTGACTAGCGGGAGGGTATATGAGCAGTTCTTC.

The chain employs TRBV12-3 or TRBV12-4 and TRBJ2-7; TRBD1 is a possible D gene (6 bases). This CDR3 is 15 amino acids long. Trimming left V 5 bases short and J 1 base short, with 15 bases between. CDR3 sequence: CASSPRGSGSYEQYF. CDR3 DNA sequence: TGTGCCAGCAGTCCCAGGGGAAGCGGATCCTACGAGCAGTACTTC.

The chain uses TRBV5-1 and TRBJ2-7; 10 positions agree with TRBD1. Germline V gene data show CDR1 as SGHRS and CDR2 as YFSETQ. Trimming cost V 4 bases and J 4 bases; bases outside gene matches: 8. The CDR3 loop spans 15 amino acids. Here the CDR3 reads CASSARQGASYEQYF. Here the CDR3 DNA reads TGCGCCAGCAGCGCGAGACAGGGGGCGTCTTACGAGCAGTACTTC.